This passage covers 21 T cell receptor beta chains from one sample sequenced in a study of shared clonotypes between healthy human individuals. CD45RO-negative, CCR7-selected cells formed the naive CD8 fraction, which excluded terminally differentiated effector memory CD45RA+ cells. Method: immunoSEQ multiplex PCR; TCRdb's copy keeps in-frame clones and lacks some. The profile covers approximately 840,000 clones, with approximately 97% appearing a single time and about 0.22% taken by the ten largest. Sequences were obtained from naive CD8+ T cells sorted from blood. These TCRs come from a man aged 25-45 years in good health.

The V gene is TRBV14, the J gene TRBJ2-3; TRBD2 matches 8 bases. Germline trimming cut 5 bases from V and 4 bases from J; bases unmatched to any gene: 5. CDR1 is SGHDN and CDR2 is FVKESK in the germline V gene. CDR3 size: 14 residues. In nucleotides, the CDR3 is TGTGCCAGCAGCATGGCGGGAGGCCCAGATACGCAGTATTTT. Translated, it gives CASSMAGGPDTQYF.

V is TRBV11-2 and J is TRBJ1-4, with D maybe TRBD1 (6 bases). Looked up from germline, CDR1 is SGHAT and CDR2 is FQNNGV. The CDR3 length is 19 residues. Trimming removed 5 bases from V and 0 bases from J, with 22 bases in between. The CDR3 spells CASSGSRTANFATNEKLFF. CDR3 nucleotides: TGTGCCAGCAGCGGGTCCCGGACAGCGAACTTTGCAACTAATGAAAAACTGTTTTTT. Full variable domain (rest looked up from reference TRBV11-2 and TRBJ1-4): EAGVAQSPRYKIIEKRQSVAFWCNPISGHATLYWYQQILGQGPKLLIQFQNNGVVDDSQLPKDRFSAERLKGVDSTLKIQPAKLEDSAVYLCASSGSRTANFATNEKLFFGSGTQLSVL.

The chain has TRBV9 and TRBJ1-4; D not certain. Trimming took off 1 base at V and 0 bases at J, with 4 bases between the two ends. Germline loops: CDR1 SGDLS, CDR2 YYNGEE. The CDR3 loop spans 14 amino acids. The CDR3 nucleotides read TGTGCCAGCAGCGTACGGGCAACTAATGAAAAACTGTTTTTT. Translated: CASSVRATNEKLFF.

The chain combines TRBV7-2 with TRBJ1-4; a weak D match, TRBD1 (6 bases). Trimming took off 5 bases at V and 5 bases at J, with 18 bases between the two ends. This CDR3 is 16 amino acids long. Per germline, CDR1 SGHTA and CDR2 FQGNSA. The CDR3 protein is CASSQITGTRNEKLFF. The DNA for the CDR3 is TGTGCCAGCAGCCAAATCACAGGGACTCGAAATGAAAAACTGTTTTTT.

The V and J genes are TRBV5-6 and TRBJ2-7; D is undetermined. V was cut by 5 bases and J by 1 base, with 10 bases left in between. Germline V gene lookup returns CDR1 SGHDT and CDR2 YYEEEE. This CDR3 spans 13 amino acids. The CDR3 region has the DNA TGTGCCAGCAGGGGTGGCGTATCCTACGAGCAGTACTTC. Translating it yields CASRGGVSYEQYF.

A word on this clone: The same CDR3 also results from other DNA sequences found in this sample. CDR3 sequence reads: CASSLSGYTEAFF. For the CDR3, the DNA is TGTGCCAGCAGTTTATCAGGGTACACTGAAGCTTTCTTT. J is TRBJ1-1 and V is TRBV28, with D possibly being TRBD1 (5 bases). This CDR3 is built from 13 residues. Germline V gene lookup returns CDR1 MDHEN and CDR2 SYDVKM. With 1 base removed from V and 3 bases from J, the gap between germline ends came to 6 bases.

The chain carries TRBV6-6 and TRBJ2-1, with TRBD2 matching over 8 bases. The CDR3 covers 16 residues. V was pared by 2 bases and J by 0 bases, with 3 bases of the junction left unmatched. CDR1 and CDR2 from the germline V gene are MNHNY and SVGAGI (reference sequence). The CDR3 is CASSYVGTSSYNEQFF. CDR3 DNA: TGTGCCAGCAGTTACGTCGGGACTAGCTCCTACAATGAGCAGTTCTTC.

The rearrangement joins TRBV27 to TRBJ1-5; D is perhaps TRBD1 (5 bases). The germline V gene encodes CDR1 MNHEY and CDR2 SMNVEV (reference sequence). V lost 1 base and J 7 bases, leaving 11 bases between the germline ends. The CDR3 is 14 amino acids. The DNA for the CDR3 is TGTGCCAGCAGTTTATTCAGGGCAGCCCAGCCCCAGCATTTT. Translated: CASSLFRAAQPQHF.

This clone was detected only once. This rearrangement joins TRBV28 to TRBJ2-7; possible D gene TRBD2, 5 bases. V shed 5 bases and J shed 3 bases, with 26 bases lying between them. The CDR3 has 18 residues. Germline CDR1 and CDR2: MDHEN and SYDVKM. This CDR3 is CASSPGVRAASSIYEQYF. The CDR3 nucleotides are TGTGCCAGCAGTCCAGGCGTGAGGGCAGCCTCGTCTATCTACGAGCAGTACTTC.

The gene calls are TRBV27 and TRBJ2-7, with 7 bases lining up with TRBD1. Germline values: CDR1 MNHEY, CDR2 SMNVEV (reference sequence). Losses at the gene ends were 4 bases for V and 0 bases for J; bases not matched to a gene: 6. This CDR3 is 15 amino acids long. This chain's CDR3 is CASSSTGPYSYEQYF. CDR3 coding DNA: TGTGCCAGCAGTTCGACAGGGCCCTACTCCTACGAGCAGTACTTC.

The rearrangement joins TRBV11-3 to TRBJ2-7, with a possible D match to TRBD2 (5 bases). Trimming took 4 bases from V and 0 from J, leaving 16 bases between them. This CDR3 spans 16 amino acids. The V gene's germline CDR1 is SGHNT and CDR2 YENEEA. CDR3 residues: CASSSGDSGSSYEQYF. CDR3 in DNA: TGTGCCAGCAGCTCCGGTGATTCGGGGAGCTCCTACGAGCAGTACTTC.

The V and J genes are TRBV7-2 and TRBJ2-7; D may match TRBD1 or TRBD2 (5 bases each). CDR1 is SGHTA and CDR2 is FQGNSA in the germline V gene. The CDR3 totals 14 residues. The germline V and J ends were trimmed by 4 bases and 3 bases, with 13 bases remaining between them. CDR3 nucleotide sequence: TGTGCCAGCAGCTCCCCCGGGACGGGCTACGAGCAGTACTTC. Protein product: CASSSPGTGYEQYF. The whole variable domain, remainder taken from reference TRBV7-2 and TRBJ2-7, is GAGVSQSPSNKVTEKGKDVELRCDPISGHTALYWYRQSLGQGLEFLIYFQGNSAPDKSGLPSDRFSAERTGGSVSTLTIQRTQQEDSAVYLCASSSPGTGYEQYFGPGTRLTVT.

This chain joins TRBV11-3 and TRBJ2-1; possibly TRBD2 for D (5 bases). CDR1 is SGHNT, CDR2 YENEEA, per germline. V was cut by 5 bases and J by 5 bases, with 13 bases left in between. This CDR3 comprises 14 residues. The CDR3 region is CASSPTRNHNEQFF. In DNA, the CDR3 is TGTGCCAGCAGCCCAACTAGGAACCACAATGAGCAGTTCTTC.

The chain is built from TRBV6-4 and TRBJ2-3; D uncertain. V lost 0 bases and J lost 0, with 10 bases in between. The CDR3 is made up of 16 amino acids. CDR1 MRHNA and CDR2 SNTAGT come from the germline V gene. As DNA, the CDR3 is TGTGCCAGCAGTGACTCTCCTGCGGTTAGCACAGATACGCAGTATTTT. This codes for CASSDSPAVSTDTQYF.

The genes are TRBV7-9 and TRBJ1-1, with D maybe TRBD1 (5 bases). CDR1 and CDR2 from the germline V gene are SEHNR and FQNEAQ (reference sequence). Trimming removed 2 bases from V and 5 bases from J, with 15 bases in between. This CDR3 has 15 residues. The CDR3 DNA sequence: TGTGCCAGCAGCTTACTCCAGGGAGCTGAGACTGAAGCTTTCTTT. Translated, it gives CASSLLQGAETEAFF. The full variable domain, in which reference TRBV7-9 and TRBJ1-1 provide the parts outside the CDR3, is DTGVSQNPRHKITKRGQNVTFRCDPISEHNRLYWYRQTLGQGPEFLTYFQNEAQLEKSRLLSDRFSAERPKGSFSTLEIQRTEQGDSAMYLCASSLLQGAETEAFFGQGTRLTVV.

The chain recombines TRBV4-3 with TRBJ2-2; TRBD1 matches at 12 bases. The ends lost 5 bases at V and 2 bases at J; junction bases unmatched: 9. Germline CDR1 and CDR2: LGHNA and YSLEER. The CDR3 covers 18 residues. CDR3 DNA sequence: TGCGCCAGCAGCGCTCTCCTCGGGACAGGGGGCAACACCGGGGAGCTGTTTTTT. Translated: CASSALLGTGGNTGELFF.

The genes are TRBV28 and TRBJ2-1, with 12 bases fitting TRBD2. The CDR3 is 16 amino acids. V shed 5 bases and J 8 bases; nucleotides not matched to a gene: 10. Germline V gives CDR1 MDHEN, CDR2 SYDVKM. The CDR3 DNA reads TGTGCCAGCAGTGCAATAACTAGCGGGAGGTTCCATGAGCAGTTCTTC. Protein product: CASSAITSGRFHEQFF. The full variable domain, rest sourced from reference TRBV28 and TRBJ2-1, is DVKVTQSSRYLVKRTGEKVFLECVQDMDHENMFWYRQDPGLGLRLIYFSYDVKMKEKGDIPEGYSVSREKKERFSLILESASTNQTSMYLCASSAITSGRFHEQFFGPGTRLTVL.

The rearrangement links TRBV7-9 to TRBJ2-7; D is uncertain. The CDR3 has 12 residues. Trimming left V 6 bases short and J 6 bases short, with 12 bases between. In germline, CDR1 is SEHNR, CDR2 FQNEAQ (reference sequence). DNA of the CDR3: TGTGCCAGCAGGGGAACCCCGGGCGAGCAGTACTTC. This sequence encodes CASRGTPGEQYF.

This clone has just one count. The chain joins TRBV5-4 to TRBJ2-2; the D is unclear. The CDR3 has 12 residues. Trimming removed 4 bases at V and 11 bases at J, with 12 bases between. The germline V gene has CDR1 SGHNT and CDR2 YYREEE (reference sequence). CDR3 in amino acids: CASSPTGRELFF. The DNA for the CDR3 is TGTGCCAGCAGCCCGACGGGTAGAGAGCTGTTTTTT.

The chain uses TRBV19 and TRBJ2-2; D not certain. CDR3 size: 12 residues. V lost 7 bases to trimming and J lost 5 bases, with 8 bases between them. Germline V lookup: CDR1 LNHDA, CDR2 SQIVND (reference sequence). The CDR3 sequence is CASTWGTGELFF. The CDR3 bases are TGTGCCAGTACCTGGGGAACCGGGGAGCTGTTTTTT.

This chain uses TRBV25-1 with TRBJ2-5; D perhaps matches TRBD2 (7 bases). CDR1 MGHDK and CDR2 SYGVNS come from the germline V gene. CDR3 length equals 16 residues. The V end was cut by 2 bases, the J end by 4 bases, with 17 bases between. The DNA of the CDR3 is TGTGCCAGCAGTGAACGAGGGGGGGCCCCGGGAGAGACCCAGTACTTC. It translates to CASSERGGAPGETQYF.